This T cell receptor (beta chain) was recorded in a study of cytotoxic CD8 clonotypes in ibrutinib-treated CLL. For the study at large: The subjects consisted of ten to twelve relapsed/refractory and 15 treatment-naive individuals, with fewer than 18 IGHV unmutated. Notes on the study in general: Treatment left the uncommon public clonotypes either contracted or stable in frequency.

The repertoire was sequenced with immunoSEQ multiplex PCR; TCRdb's copy has only in-frame clones and lacks some. The sample has approximately 80,000 clones; 86% are singletons. Trimming pared 0 bases from V and 0 bases from J, leaving 9 bases between. Germline V gives CDR1 MNHEY, CDR2 SVGAGI. This CDR3 comprises 16 residues. The TCR beta libraries used about 2 micrograms of genomic DNA that came from cryopreserved PBMCs. This clone was seen just once. The antigen remains unidentified. This clonotype was sampled from a human donor with chronic lymphocytic leukemia. The rearrangement joins TRBV6-5 to TRBJ2-1; no clear D. Material: PBMCs, obtained before ibrutinib treatment. DNA for the CDR3: TGTGCCAGCAGTTACTCGATCAGCTACTCCTACAATGAGCAGTTCTTC. Its translation: CASSYSISYSYNEQFF.